This TCR beta chain comes out of a study of blood T cell repertoires in COVID-19. Study in general: Sites across the United States, Italy and Spain contributed samples from acute and convalescent COVID-19. In each case, the material was cDNA or gDNA derived from T cells, B-cell-depleted T cells, or PBMCs.

As handled by the study authors: Using reference gene primer amplification, nucleated cell counts were estimated. The repertoire was sequenced with immunoSEQ multiplex PCR; TCRdb's copy has only in-frame clones and lacks some. That table furnishes V, J and clone size, whereas the DNA furnished D and trimming. This sample has approximately 100,000 clones, with 70% to 85% found just once. Sequences were obtained from peripheral blood. The receptor was derived from a man aged 70-80 years with acute or convalescent COVID-19.

The CDR3 is CASRSTGVQQPQHF. The CDR3 region has the DNA TGTGCCAGCAGGTCTACGGGGGTCCAACAGCCCCAGCATTTT. The chain couples TRBV2 to TRBJ1-5; a weak D match, TRBD1 (5 bases). Per the germline V gene, CDR1 is SNHLY and CDR2 is FYNNEI. The CDR3 has 14 amino acids. V lost 6 bases, J lost 7 bases, and 16 bases lay in between.